Reported below is one TCR beta chain. No cognate antigen has been identified for it. Nothing much larger sits one base from this clone, and base qualities are not available. Other DNA variants within this sample encode the same CDR3. The Quick-DNA Microprep Kit was used to extract genomic DNA from the sorted cells. Amplification of TCRbeta DNA was done with the immunoSEQ hsTCRbeta kit, following the protocol from the manufacturer. TCRbeta libraries were sequenced on an Illumina MiSeq instrument. In the paper's pipeline: Removing out-of-frame sequences left about 2,300,000 distinct TCRbeta sequences, an average of about 70,000 per individual. Each individual was scored using the number of 150 to 200 previously reported CMV-associated TCRbeta sequences that the individual carried and the total number of productive distinct TCRbeta sequences. A beta-binomial model was reimplemented in Python, and scikit-learn random forests with default parameters were trained on data from the US cohort. Classifier performance on the Belgian cohort was summarized as median AUC with percentile confidence intervals calculated over 10,000 bootstrap iterations. Entries here come from immuneACCESS through TCRdb and include only in-frame sequences with V and J called. Some clones fail to appear in such tables; in the studies checked, an unresolved V gene covers under half of the shortfall, and the cause of the remainder is unknown. V, J and clone size are taken as reported in that table, and D and trimming were inferred from the DNA itself. The sample profile shows some 95,000 clones; 80% of them were found once. The ten biggest clones cover less than 4.5% of the sample.

The record originates from a study of memory CD4+ T cells and cytomegalovirus serostatus (dated by TCRdb to between 2018 and 2020). About the full investigation: The cohort comprised around 35 healthy Belgian adults, 9 CMV seropositive and some 24 CMV seronegative. The study sequenced CD4+ memory TCRbeta repertoires of a Belgian cohort with known cytomegalovirus serostatus to replicate a published TCR-based CMV serostatus classifier. The investigation overall reported the following: Only CD4+CD45RO+ memory cells were sequenced, in contrast to the original study, which included naive and memory CD4+ and CD8+ populations. The results were interpreted as suggesting that the CMV-associated TCR signature is mostly present in the CD4+ memory repertoire. Of 170 or so previously reported CMV-associated TCRbeta sequences, approximately 70 appeared in the CD4+ memory repertoires, each in one to five individuals. The original-framework classifier achieved a median bootstrapped AUC of about 0.95 with a 95% CI of 0.76-1.00 on the Belgian cohort. CMV serostatus prediction reached a median bootstrapped AUC of about 0.95 with the original framework and just under 0.93 with a US-trained random forest.

V trim: 5 bases; J trim: 1 base; unmatched bases: 1. CDR1 LNHDA and CDR2 SQIVND were looked up in the germline V gene (reference sequence). The CDR3 numbers 14 residues from cysteine through phenylalanine. The retained sequence is limited to the CDR3, 42 bases, with the frame set at the first base. A FACSAria II was used to sort memory CD4+ T cells, defined as single viable CD3+CD4+CD8-CD45RO+ cells. CMV serostatus was assessed using a Roche Elecsys assay, by which serum IgG against CMV pp150, pp28, p38 and p52 was detected. Following thawing, total CD4+ T cells were enriched through positive selection using CD4 magnetic microbeads. Samples originated from another study that specifically interrogated the CD4+ T cell memory repertoire. Peripheral blood mononuclear cells were isolated and cryopreserved according to standard operating procedures, and serum was kept at -80 degrees C. The staining used CD3-PerCP (BW264/56), CD4-APC (RPA-T4), CD45RO-PE (UCHT1) and CD8-Pacific Orange (3B5) antibodies, and Sytox blue was used to exclude non-viable cells.

Specimen: memory CD4+ T cells from blood. This sequence was found in an adult in good health and CMV-seropositive. The rearrangement joined TRBV19 to TRBJ2-2; 7 nucleotides in the junction match TRBD1. The CDR3 here reads CASSPGGNTGELFF. The sequenced DNA is TGTGCCAGTAGTCCAGGGGGGAACACCGGGGAGCTGTTTTTT. Outside the CDR3, residues come from the reference TRBV19 and TRBJ2-2 proteins, so the full variable domain is: DGGITQSPKYLFRKEGQNVTLSCEQNLNHDAMYWYRQDPGQGLRLIYYSQIVNDFQKGDIAEGYSVSREKKESFPLTVTSAQKNPTAFYLCASSPGGNTGELFFGEGSRLTVL.